This TCR beta chain was found in a study of monozygotic twins with inflammatory bowel disease. CDR1 and CDR2 from the germline V gene are KGHSH and LQKENI. The length of the CDR3 is 14 residues. TCRdb re-called the 5' RACE reads and catalogs CDR3 proteins one per entry, DNA excluded. Its table lists some 160,000 distinct CDR3 sequences. The chain links TRBV18 to TRBJ2-7. The receptor's source is a human donor with ulcerative colitis or Crohn's disease, or a healthy co-twin of an affected twin (not recorded which). Sequences were obtained from blood. CDR3 sequence: CASSPSHIPYEQYF.